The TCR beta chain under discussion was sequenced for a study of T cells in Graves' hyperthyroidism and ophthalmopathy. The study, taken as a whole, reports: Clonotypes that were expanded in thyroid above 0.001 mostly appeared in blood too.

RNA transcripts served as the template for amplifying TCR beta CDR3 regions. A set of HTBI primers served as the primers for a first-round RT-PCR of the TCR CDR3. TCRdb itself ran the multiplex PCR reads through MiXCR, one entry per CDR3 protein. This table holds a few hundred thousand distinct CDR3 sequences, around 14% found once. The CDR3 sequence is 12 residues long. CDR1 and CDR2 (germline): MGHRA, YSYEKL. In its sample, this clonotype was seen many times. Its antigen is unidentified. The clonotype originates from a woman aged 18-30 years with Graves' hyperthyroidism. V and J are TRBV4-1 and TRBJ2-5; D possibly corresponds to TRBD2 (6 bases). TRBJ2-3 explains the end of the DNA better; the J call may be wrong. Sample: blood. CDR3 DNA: TGCGCCAGCAGCCAAGTGGGGGGAACGCAGTATTTT. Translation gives CASSQVGGTQYF.